The next 8 T cell receptor beta chains were all read from a single sample in a study of T cell responses to AZD1222 COVID-19 vaccine. Some clones are missing from TCRdb's copy, which holds only in-frame ones; the method was immunoSEQ multiplex PCR. The sample has about 99,000 clones; roughly 91% are singletons. The material was peripheral blood, obtained on day 0 of AZD1222 vaccination. Every receptor here comes from an adult in good health.

The CDR3 DNA reads TGTGCCAGCAGCTTAGTTCCTACCTACGAGCAGTACTTC. This encodes CASSLVPTYEQYF. The chain couples TRBV7-2 to TRBJ2-7; D uncertain. The V end lost 1 base, the J end lost 2 bases, and 6 bases lay between the germline ends. The germline gives CDR1 SGHTA, CDR2 FQGNSA. The CDR3 contains 13 residues. Drawing the rest from reference TRBV7-2 and TRBJ2-7, the complete variable domain is GAGVSQSPSNKVTEKGKDVELRCDPISGHTALYWYRQSLGQGLEFLIYFQGNSAPDKSGLPSDRFSAERTGGSVSTLTIQRTQQEDSAVYLCASSLVPTYEQYFGPGTRLTVT.

The sample holds a few counts of this clone. The gene calls are TRBV28 and TRBJ1-1; TRBD1 agrees at 7 bases. Looked up from germline, CDR1 is MDHEN and CDR2 is SYDVKM. Trimming at V came to 6 bases and at J to 6 bases, leaving 16 bases not matched to a gene. This CDR3 is built from 16 residues. CDR3 loop: CASSHRPTGKWAEAFF. The DNA of the CDR3 is TGTGCCAGCAGCCACCGCCCGACAGGGAAATGGGCTGAAGCTTTCTTT.

For this clone: This same CDR3 is encoded by further DNA sequences in the sample. This chain uses TRBV5-1 with TRBJ2-1, with D perhaps being TRBD1 or TRBD2 (5 bases each). The CDR3 spans 15 residues. Trimming left V 0 bases short and J 0 bases short, with 7 bases between. CDR1 is SGHRS and CDR2 is YFSETQ in the germline V gene. For the CDR3, the DNA is TGCGCCAGCAGCTTGGGGGGGAGCTCCTACAATGAGCAGTTCTTC. Translated: CASSLGGSSYNEQFF.

V and J are TRBV2 and TRBJ2-3; 7 nucleotides match TRBD1. The V and J ends lost 7 bases and 2 bases, in that order; junction bases with no gene match: 6. CDR1 SNHLY and CDR2 FYNNEI come from the germline V gene. The CDR3 is 14 amino acids. DNA of the CDR3: TGTGCCAGCATTCGGGACAGAATCACAGATACGCAGTATTTT. Its translation: CASIRDRITDTQYF.

The chain uses TRBV28 and TRBJ1-5; the D gene is possibly TRBD1 (5 bases). CDR3 length: 16 amino acids. The V end lost 3 bases, the J end lost 4 bases, and 16 bases lay between the germline ends. Germline V gives CDR1 MDHEN, CDR2 SYDVKM. The CDR3 bases are TGTGCCAGCAGTTTCTTAATCTCCCAGGGTAATCAGCCCCAGCATTTT. Its protein is CASSFLISQGNQPQHF.

The chain has TRBV15 and TRBJ2-1; the D is unclear. V lost 5 bases and J 4 bases, leaving 15 bases between the germline ends. CDR3 length: 15 amino acids. Germline CDR1 is LNHNV and CDR2 is YYDKDF (reference sequence). The chain's CDR3 is CATSPSPVQYNEQFF. CDR3 in DNA: TGTGCCACCAGCCCTTCTCCCGTCCAGTACAATGAGCAGTTCTTC.

The chain employs TRBV3-1 (or the pseudogene TRBV3-2) and TRBJ2-5; 9 bases match TRBD2. The CDR3 extends over 19 amino acids. Per germline, CDR1 LGHDT and CDR2 YNNKEL (reference sequence). Trimming at V came to 3 bases and at J to 5 bases, leaving 19 bases not matched to a gene. CDR3 sequence reads: CASSHNTSTSGRMTETQYF. The CDR3 bases are TGTGCCAGCAGCCACAATACATCGACTAGCGGTAGGATGACGGAGACCCAGTACTTC.

The chain employs TRBV11-2 and TRBJ2-1; D gene ambiguous. Germline loops: CDR1 SGHAT, CDR2 FQNNGV. Trimming removed 4 bases at V and 13 bases at J, with 11 bases between. This CDR3 region has 11 residues. CDR3 bases: TGTGCCAGCAGCTCCGGATTACTCCAGTTCTTC. The encoded protein is CASSSGLLQFF.